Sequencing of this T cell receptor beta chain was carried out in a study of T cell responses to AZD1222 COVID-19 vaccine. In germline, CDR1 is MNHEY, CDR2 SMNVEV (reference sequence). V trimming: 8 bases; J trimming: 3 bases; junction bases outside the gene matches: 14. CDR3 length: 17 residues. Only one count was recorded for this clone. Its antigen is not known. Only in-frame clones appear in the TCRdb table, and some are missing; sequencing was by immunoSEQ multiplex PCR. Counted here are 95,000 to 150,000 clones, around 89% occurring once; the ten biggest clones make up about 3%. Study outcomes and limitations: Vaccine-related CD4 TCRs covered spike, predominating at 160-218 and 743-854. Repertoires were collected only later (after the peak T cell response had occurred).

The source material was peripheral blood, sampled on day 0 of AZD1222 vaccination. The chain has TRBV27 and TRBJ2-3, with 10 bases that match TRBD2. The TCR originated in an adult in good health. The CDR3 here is CASGSSGGAFGTDTQYF. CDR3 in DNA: TGTGCCAGCGGTTCCAGCGGGGGGGCCTTTGGGACAGATACGCAGTATTTT.